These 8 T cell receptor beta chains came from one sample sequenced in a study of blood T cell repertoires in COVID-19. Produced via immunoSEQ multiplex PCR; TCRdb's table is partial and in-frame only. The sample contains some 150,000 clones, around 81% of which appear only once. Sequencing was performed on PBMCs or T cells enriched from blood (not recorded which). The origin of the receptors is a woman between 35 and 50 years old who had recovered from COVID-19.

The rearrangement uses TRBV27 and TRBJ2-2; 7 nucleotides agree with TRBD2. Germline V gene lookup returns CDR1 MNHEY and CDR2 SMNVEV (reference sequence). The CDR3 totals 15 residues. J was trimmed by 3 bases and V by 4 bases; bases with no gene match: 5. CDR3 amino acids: CASSSGGGYTGELFF. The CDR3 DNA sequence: TGTGCCAGCAGTTCGGGCGGGGGATACACCGGGGAGCTGTTTTTT.

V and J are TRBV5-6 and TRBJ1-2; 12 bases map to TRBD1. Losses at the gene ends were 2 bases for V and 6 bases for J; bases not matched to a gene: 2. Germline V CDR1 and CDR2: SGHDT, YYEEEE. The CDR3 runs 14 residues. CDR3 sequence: CASSFGTGGHGYTF. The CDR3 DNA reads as TGTGCCAGCAGCTTTGGGACAGGGGGCCATGGCTACACCTTC.

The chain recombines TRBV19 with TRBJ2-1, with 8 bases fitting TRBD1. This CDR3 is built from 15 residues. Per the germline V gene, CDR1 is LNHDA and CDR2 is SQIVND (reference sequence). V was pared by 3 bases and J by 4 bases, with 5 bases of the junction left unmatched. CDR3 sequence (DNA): TGTGCCAGTAGTATTAAGGGACAGGAGTACAATGAGCAGTTCTTC. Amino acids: CASSIKGQEYNEQFF.

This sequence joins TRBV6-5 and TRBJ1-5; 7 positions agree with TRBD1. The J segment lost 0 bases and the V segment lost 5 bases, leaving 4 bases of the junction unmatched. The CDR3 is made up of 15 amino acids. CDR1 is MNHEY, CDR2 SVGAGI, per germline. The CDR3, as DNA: TGTGCCAGCAGTAGGGGACAGCCTAGCAATCAGCCCCAGCATTTT. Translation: CASSRGQPSNQPQHF.

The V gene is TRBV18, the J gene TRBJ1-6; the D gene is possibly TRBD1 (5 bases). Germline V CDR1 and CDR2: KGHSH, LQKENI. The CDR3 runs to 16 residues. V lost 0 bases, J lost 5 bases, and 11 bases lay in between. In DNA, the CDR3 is TGTGCCAGCTCACCACCGGGCAGGGCCAATAATTCACCCCTCCACTTT. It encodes CASSPPGRANNSPLHF.

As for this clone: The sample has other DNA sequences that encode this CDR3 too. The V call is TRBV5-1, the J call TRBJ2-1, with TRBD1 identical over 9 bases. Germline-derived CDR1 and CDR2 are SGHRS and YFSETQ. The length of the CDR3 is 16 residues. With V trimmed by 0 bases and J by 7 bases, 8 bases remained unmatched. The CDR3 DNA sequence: TGCGCCAGCAGCTTGGAACCGGGACAGGGCTGGAATGAGCAGTTCTTC. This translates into CASSLEPGQGWNEQFF.

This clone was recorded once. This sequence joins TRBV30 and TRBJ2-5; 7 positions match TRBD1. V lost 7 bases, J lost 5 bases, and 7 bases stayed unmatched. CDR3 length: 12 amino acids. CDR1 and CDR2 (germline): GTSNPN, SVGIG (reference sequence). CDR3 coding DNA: TGTGCCTCAAAACAGGGGACGGAGACCCAGTACTTC. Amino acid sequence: CASKQGTETQYF.

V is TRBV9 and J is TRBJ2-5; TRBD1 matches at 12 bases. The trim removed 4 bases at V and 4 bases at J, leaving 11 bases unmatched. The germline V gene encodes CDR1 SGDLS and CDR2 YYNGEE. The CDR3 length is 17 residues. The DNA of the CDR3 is TGTGCCAGCAGCATCGCCGGGACAGGGGGCATGGGAGAGACCCAGTACTTC. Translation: CASSIAGTGGMGETQYF.